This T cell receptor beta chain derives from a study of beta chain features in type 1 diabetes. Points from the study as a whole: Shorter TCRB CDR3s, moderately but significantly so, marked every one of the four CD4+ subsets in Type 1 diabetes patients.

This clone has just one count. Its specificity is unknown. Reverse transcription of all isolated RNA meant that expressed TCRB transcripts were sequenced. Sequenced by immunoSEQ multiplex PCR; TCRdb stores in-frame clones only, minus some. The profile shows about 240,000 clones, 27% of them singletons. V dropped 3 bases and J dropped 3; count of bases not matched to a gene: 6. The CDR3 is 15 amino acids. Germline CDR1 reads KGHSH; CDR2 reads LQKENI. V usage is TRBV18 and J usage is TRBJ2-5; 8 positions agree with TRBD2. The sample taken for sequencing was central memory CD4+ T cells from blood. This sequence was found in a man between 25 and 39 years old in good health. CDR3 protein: CASSPGLRGEETQYF. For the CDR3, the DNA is TGTGCCAGCTCACCGGGCTTGCGGGGGGAAGAGACCCAGTACTTC.